These T cell receptor beta chains were read from a single sample in a study of T cells of healthy individuals. One entry per CDR3 protein results from TCRdb running MiXCR on the 5' RACE reads. Of about 53,000 distinct CDR3 sequences listed, approximately 15% are singletons. These receptors were taken from a human donor in good health. The CDR3 runs from the conserved cysteine through the conserved F or W. A D gene is named only where the DNA matches it firmly. Size tells how often a clone was seen (once, few, many) or the class of an expanded clone, and some rows leave it out.

>TRBV29-1|TRBJ2-7|.|.
TGCAGCGTCCAGGATTCCTACGAGCAGTACTTC
CSVQDSYEQYF
>TRBV9|TRBJ1-2|many|.
TGTGCCAGCAGCCCGCACCCATTTCACACCTTC
CASSPHPFHTF
>TRBV11-2|TRBJ2-7|.|.
TGTGCCAGCAGCTTAGTGACGAAGGACGAGCAGTACTTC
CASSLVTKDEQYF
>TRBV6-2/TRBV6-3|TRBJ2-7|many|TRBD2
TGTGCCAGCAGTCAATCTCTAGCGGGGGGTTCCTACGAGCAGTACTTC
CASSQSLAGGSYEQYF
>TRBV11-2|TRBJ2-1|.|TRBD2
TGTGCCAGCAGCCCTCGGACTAGGGCCAACAATGAGCAGTTCTTC
CASSPRTRANNEQFF
>TRBV7-2|TRBJ2-3|few|.
TGTGCCAGCAGTCGAAGTGCAGAAACTAGCACAGATACGCAGTATTTT
CASSRSAETSTDTQYF
>TRBV6-2/TRBV6-3|TRBJ2-3|.|TRBD2
TGTGCCAGCAGTTATACTAGCGGGGGCACAGATACGCAGTATTTT
CASSYTSGGTDTQYF
>TRBV2|TRBJ2-1|many|TRBD2
TGTGCCAGCAGTGAAGGGACTAGCCGCTTC
CASSEGTSRF
>TRBV2|TRBJ1-1|.|.
TGTGCCAGCAGGCCGGGACAGAACACTGAAGCTTTCTTT
CASRPGQNTEAFF
>TRBV20-1|TRBJ1-4|.|.
TGCAGTGCTAGAGATCCCCATATTGCAACTAATGAAAAACTGTTTTTT
CSARDPHIATNEKLFF
>TRBV21-1|TRBJ2-1|few|.
TGTGCCAGCGGGGACAGGAGACTTTTCTTC
CASGDRRLFF
>TRBV6-1|TRBJ2-7|few|TRBD1
TGTGCCAGCAGTGAAGAAGGGACAGTCTCCTACGAGCAGTACTTC
CASSEEGTVSYEQYF
>TRBV2|TRBJ2-7|few|.
TGTGCCAGCAGGCCCTTCGGGAGCCCACAGTACGAGCAGTACTTC
CASRPFGSPQYEQYF
>TRBV11-3|TRBJ2-3|.|.
TGTGCCAGCGGCGGGGCAGATACGCAGTATTTT
CASGGADTQYF
>TRBV4-3|TRBJ2-1|.|TRBD1
TGCGCCAGCAGCCCCTCTTTGTCAGGGGGCTACAATGAGCAGTTCTTC
CASSPSLSGGYNEQFF
>TRBV13|TRBJ2-7|few|.
TGTGCCAGCAGCTCCCGACCGGGGGAAGCGTTCGAGCAGTACTTC
CASSSRPGEAFEQYF
>TRBV20-1|TRBJ2-1|many|.
TGCAGTGCTAGTAAGGTAGAATACAATGAGCAGTTCTTC
CSASKVEYNEQFF
>TRBV6-5|TRBJ2-7|many|TRBD2
TGTGCCAGCAGTTTGGGGGGGAGGGGCCACGAGCAGTACTTC
CASSLGGRGHEQYF
>TRBV9|TRBJ2-1|many|TRBD2
TGTGCCAGCAGCACCCTAGCGGGAGGCTCCTACAATGAGCAGTTCTTC
CASSTLAGGSYNEQFF
>TRBV4-3|TRBJ2-7|many|.
TGCGCCAGCAGCAACAAATTTCGCTCCTACGAGCAGTACTTC
CASSNKFRSYEQYF
>TRBV4-3|TRBJ1-4|.|.
TGCGCCAGCAGCCAAGAAAAGCCCAAAACTAATGAAAAACTGTTTTTT
CASSQEKPKTNEKLFF
>TRBV29-1|TRBJ2-3|many|TRBD2
TGCAGCGTGCAGCTAGCGGGTCGAACAGATACGCAGTATTTT
CSVQLAGRTDTQYF
>TRBV6-2/TRBV6-3|TRBJ1-5|few|.
TGTGCCAGCCAAGGGGGGTATAGCAATCAGCCCCAGCATTTT
CASQGGYSNQPQHF
>TRBV20-1|TRBJ1-5|few|.
TGCAGTGCTCCCGGGGCCGGGGTCGGGCAGCCCCAGCATTTT
CSAPGAGVGQPQHF
>TRBV29-1|TRBJ2-7|many|.
TGCAGCGTTGCCCAGCCTCTCTACGAGCAGTACTTC
CSVAQPLYEQYF
>TRBV10-3|TRBJ2-3|many|.
TGTGCCATCAGGCAGTCGGGACAGAACCATTTTGGAGGGGATACGCAGTATTTT
CAIRQSGQNHFGGDTQYF
>TRBV9|TRBJ1-5|few|.
TGTGCCAGCAGCGTAGGGATGGGCAGGTATAGCAATCAGCCCCAGCATTTT
CASSVGMGRYSNQPQHF
>TRBV10-3|TRBJ1-5|few|.
TGTGCCATCAGTGAAGGCAGGGAGGGCAATCAGCCCCAGCATTTT
CAISEGREGNQPQHF
>TRBV4-3|TRBJ2-1|many|.
TGCGCCAGCAGCCAAACGTACTACAATGAGCAGTTCTTC
CASSQTYYNEQFF
>TRBV20-1|TRBJ2-7|many|.
TGCAGTGCTAGTTCGACCCAACGAGACGAGCAGTACTTC
CSASSTQRDEQYF
>TRBV5-1|TRBJ2-3|many|.
TGCGCCAGCAGCCGAGGGAGTTCAGATACGCAGTATTTT
CASSRGSSDTQYF
>TRBV6-6|TRBJ1-5|.|.
TGTGCCAGCAGGCCGTCCGGGTGGATGAGCAATCAGCCCCAGCATTTT
CASRPSGWMSNQPQHF
>TRBV7-3|TRBJ2-1|.|.
TGTGCCAGCAGCTTTCAGCTAGGGTCCCGCAATGAGCAGTTCTTC
CASSFQLGSRNEQFF
>TRBV25-1|TRBJ2-7|.|TRBD2
TGTGCCAGCAGTGAATGGGGGCGGGGACTAGGAGAGCAGTACTTC
CASSEWGRGLGEQYF
>TRBV20-1|TRBJ2-7|.|TRBD2
TGCAGTGCTAGAGATCTCCGTGGCGGGAGTCCCCACGAGCAGTACTTC
CSARDLRGGSPHEQYF
>TRBV5-1|TRBJ2-7|.|.
TGCGCCAGCGCGAGGACCGGGGACAAAGACGAGCAGTACTTC
CASARTGDKDEQYF
>TRBV2|TRBJ1-1|.|.
TGTGCCAGCAGTGGAGAGACAGATCGGGCTTTCTTT
CASSGETDRAFF
>TRBV11-1|TRBJ2-3|few|TRBD2
TGTGCCAGCAGCCGACCTAGCGGGTCCCGCCTTCTCACAGATACGCAGTATTTT
CASSRPSGSRLLTDTQYF
>TRBV27|TRBJ1-1|many|TRBD1
TGTGCCAGCAGTTTATCGACAGGGGGATGGACTGAAGCTTTCTTT
CASSLSTGGWTEAFF
>TRBV2|TRBJ1-1|.|.
TGTGCCAGCAGTGAACTGGGGAGGGGCACTGAAGCTTTCTTT
CASSELGRGTEAFF
>TRBV5-1|TRBJ2-3|.|.
TGCGCCAGCAGCTTCGGGCCTGAAGATACGCAGTATTTT
CASSFGPEDTQYF
>TRBV7-8|TRBJ2-1|few|.
TGTGCCAGCAGCTTAGAGGAAATATGGGCTGGCAATGAGCAGTTCTTC
CASSLEEIWAGNEQFF
>TRBV20-1|TRBJ1-6|many|.
TGCAGTGCTAGGACAGGAGCTAATTCACCCCTCCACTTT
CSARTGANSPLHF
>TRBV5-1|TRBJ2-7|.|TRBD2
TGCGCCAGCAGCCTGGGCTTCTTCGAGCGGGGAGTAGCCGAGCAGTACTTC
CASSLGFFERGVAEQYF
>TRBV20-1|TRBJ1-5|many|TRBD1
TGCAGTGTAGTACAGGGGATAGGCAATCAGCCCCAGCATTTT
CSVVQGIGNQPQHF
>TRBV4-3|TRBJ2-2|many|.
TGCGCCAGCAGCCACGCAGGGGAAGGGACCGGGGAGCTGTTTTTT
CASSHAGEGTGELFF
>TRBV7-2|TRBJ2-7|few|.
TGTGCCAGCAGCTTCACGGCGGATTACTACGAGCAGTACTTC
CASSFTADYYEQYF
>TRBV20-1|TRBJ2-7|many|TRBD2
TGCAGTGCTAGAGATGGGGCAGGGACTAGCGTCATCGAGCAGTACTTC
CSARDGAGTSVIEQYF